Detailed here is one T cell receptor beta chain. Its specificity is unknown. This sample was taken from a study of cytotoxic CD8 clonotypes in ibrutinib-treated CLL. CDR1 SGHAT and CDR2 FQNNGV come from the germline V gene. The CDR3 is 12 residues long. Trimming left V 6 bases short and J 2 bases short, with 8 bases between. Overall study results and limits: With treatment, public clonotypes, which were uncommon, either contracted or remained stable. Sustained-remission and progressing patients diverged in sampling times.

Data came from immunoSEQ multiplex PCR; TCRdb stores just in-frame clones and leaves some out. Of about 270,000 clones in the sample, less than 85% are singletons; the top ten hold about 5.3%. Source: PBMCs, taken at disease progression, from a patient treated with ibrutinib. J is TRBJ2-7 and V is TRBV11-2; a possible D gene is TRBD2 (5 bases). This sequence was found in a human donor with chronic lymphocytic leukemia. The CDR3 DNA follows: TGTGCCAGCAGTGAGGGTGCCTACGAGCAGTACTTC. It specifies CASSEGAYEQYF.